Below, 4 T cell receptor beta chains from the same sample are listed, as sequenced in a study of shared clonotypes between healthy human individuals. The assay was immunoSEQ multiplex PCR, and TCRdb's table has in-frame clones only and misses some. This sample has about 490,000 clones; less than 80% occur once, and the top ten carry roughly 13%. The sample comprised PBMCs. These receptors came from a woman between 35 and 50 years old in good health. Some clones in this sample may be carry-over from other donors' samples.

In its sample, this clone was seen once. The chain combines TRBV7-2 with TRBJ2-2; 7 nucleotides agree with TRBD2. CDR1 is SGHTA and CDR2 is FQGNSA in the germline V gene. The CDR3 runs 16 residues. The trim removed 1 base at V and 1 base at J, leaving 3 bases unmatched. CDR3 protein: CASSLGLAVNTGELFF. CDR3 bases: TGTGCCAGCAGCTTAGGGCTAGCGGTGAACACCGGGGAGCTGTTTTTT.

Details on this clone: This may be a read error: a much more frequent sequence differs by one nucleotide. The CDR3 here is CASSFSPGGSAWEQYF. The DNA for the CDR3 is TGTGCCAGCAGTTTCTCCCCGGGCGGGAGTGCTTGGGAGCAGTACTTC. The chain joins TRBV28 to TRBJ2-7; 7 bases are shared with TRBD2. Germline assignment: CDR1 MDHEN and CDR2 SYDVKM. The CDR3 spans 16 residues. The V gene end was trimmed by 3 bases and the J gene end by 7 bases; junction bases not matched to a gene: 15.

As for this clone: Given a far larger clone just one base away, this is likely a sequencing read error. J is TRBJ1-2 and V is TRBV4-3; D is unclear. CDR1 and CDR2 (germline): LGHNA, YSLEER. The CDR3 totals 16 residues. Here the CDR3 DNA reads TGCGCCAGCGGCCAAGGTCTAACAGAGACTAACTATGGCTACACCTTC. Protein product: CASGQGLTETNYGYTF.

V gene TRBV4-2 combines with J gene TRBJ2-7, with 10 bases matching TRBD2. J lost 0 bases, V lost 2 bases, and 10 bases had no gene match. The CDR3 is made up of 18 amino acids. CDR1 LGHNA and CDR2 YNFKEQ come from the germline V gene. The CDR3 DNA reads TGTGCCAGCAGCCAAAGAGCTAGCGGGAGAGGGGGCTCCTACGAGCAGTACTTC. Its protein product is CASSQRASGRGGSYEQYF.